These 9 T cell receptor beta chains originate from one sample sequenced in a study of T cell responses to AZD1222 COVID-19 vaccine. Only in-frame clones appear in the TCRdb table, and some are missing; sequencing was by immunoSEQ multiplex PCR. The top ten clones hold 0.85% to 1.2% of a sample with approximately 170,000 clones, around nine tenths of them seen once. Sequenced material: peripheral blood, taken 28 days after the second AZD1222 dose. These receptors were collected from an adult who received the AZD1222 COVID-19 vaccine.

Here the CDR3 reads CASSYSTTNEAFF. The CDR3 nucleotides are TGTGCCAGCAGTTACTCGACGACAAATGAAGCTTTCTTT. The rearrangement uses TRBV6-2 or TRBV6-3 and TRBJ1-1, with D unresolved. CDR1 is MNHEY, CDR2 SVGEGT, per germline. The CDR3 is made up of 13 amino acids. The germline V and J ends were trimmed by 0 bases and 7 bases, with 9 bases remaining between them.

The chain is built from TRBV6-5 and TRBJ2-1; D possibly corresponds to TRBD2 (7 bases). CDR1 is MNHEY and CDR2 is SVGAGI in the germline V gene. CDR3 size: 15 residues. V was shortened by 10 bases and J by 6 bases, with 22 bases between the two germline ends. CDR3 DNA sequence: TGTGCCAACGGTGGGGGGGGCGATTTGGGCAATGAGCAGTTCTTC. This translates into CANGGGGDLGNEQFF.

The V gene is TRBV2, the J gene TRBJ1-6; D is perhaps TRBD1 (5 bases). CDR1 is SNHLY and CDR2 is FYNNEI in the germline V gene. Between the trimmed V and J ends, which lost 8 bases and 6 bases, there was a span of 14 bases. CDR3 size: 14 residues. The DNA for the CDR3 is TGTGCCAGCCGGAACGGGGGAAGTAATTCACCCCTCCACTTT. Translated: CASRNGGSNSPLHF.

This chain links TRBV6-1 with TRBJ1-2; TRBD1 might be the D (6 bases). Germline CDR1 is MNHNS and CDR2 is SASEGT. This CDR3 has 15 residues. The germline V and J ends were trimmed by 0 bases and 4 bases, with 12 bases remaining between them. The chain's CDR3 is CASSEAQGSGYGYTF. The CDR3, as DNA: TGTGCCAGCAGTGAAGCTCAGGGGAGCGGCTATGGCTACACCTTC.

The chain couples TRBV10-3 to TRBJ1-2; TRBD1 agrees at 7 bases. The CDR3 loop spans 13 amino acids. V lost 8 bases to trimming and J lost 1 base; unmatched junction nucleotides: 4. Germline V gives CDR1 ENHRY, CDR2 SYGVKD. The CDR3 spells CAIDREGNYGYTF. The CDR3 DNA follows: TGTGCCATCGACAGGGAAGGTAACTATGGCTACACCTTC.

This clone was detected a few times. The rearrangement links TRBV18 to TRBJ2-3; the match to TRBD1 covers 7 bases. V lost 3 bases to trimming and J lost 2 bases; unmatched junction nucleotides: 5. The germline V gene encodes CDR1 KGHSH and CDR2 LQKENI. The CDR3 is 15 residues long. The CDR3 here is CASSPTGRVTDTQYF. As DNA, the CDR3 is TGTGCCAGCTCACCGACAGGGAGAGTCACAGATACGCAGTATTTT.

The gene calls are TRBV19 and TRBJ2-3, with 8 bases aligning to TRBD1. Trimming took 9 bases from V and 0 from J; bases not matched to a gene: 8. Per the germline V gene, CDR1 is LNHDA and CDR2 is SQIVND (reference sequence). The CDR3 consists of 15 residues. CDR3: CASRDRGASTDTQYF. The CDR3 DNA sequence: TGTGCCAGCCGAGACAGGGGCGCTAGCACAGATACGCAGTATTTT. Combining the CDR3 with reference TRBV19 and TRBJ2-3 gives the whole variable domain DGGITQSPKYLFRKEGQNVTLSCEQNLNHDAMYWYRQDPGQGLRLIYYSQIVNDFQKGDIAEGYSVSREKKESFPLTVTSAQKNPTAFYLCASRDRGASTDTQYFGPGTRLTVL.

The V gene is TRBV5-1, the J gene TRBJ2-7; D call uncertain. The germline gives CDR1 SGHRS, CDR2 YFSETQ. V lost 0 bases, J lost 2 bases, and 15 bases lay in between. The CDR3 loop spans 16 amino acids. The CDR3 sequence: CASSLVSGASTYEQYF. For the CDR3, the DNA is TGCGCCAGCAGCTTGGTATCGGGTGCCAGCACCTACGAGCAGTACTTC.

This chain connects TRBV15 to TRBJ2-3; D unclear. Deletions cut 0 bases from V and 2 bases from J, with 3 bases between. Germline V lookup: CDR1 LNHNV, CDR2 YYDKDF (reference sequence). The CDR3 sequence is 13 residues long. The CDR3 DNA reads TGTGCCACCAGCAGAGATTTCACAGATACGCAGTATTTT. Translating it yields CATSRDFTDTQYF.